This T cell receptor beta chain was sequenced during a study of shared clonotypes between healthy human individuals. The germline CDR1 and CDR2 sequences are MDHEN and SYDVKM. CDR3 length: 15 residues. V lost 3 bases to trimming and J lost 0 bases, with 11 bases between them. Generated by immunoSEQ multiplex PCR, the TCRdb table keeps only in-frame clones and is missing some. This sample yields approximately 1.1 million clones, of which about 80% are seen a single time; around 0.47% belongs to the top ten. The TCR was taken from a man aged 18 to 35 in good health. Some clones in this sample may be carry-over from other donors' samples. The sequenced sample consisted of memory CD4+ T cells from PBMCs. As to subset: CD45RA-negative fraction. The J gene is TRBJ1-1, the V gene TRBV28; D remains unclear. In DNA, the CDR3 is TGTGCCAGCAGTTTTGTCCCGGGCTTGAACACTGAAGCTTTCTTT. Protein product: CASSFVPGLNTEAFF. Combining the CDR3 with reference TRBV28 and TRBJ1-1 gives the whole variable domain DVKVTQSSRYLVKRTGEKVFLECVQDMDHENMFWYRQDPGLGLRLIYFSYDVKMKEKGDIPEGYSVSREKKERFSLILESASTNQTSMYLCASSFVPGLNTEAFFGQGTRLTVV.